This is a list of T cell receptor beta chains from one sample in a study of graft-versus-host responses after intestinal transplantation. Sequenced by immunoSEQ multiplex PCR; TCRdb stores in-frame clones only, minus some. The sample holds about 130,000 clones; 80% to 95% are singletons and the top ten take roughly 0.19%. These TCRs' antigens remain unknown. This material consisted of unstimulated CD4+ T cells sorted from spleen or lymph node cells, taken before intestinal transplant. The receptor set was obtained from a human donor who received an intestinal transplant. Both conserved end residues are part of each CDR3. The D gene is left open where the match is weak. Clone size is stated in some rows and not others, as once, few, many or a class when expanded.

. | 16 | TRBJ1-2 | . | TRBV7-3 | CASSSEPNRVHYGYTF | TGTGCCAGCAGCTCCGAGCCGAATAGGGTCCACTATGGCTACACCTTC
. | 17 | TRBJ2-1 | . | TRBV4-2 | CASSQEIRGRGINEQFF | TGTGCCAGCAGCCAAGAAATTCGAGGGAGGGGGATTAATGAGCAGTTCTTC
TRBD1 | 14 | TRBJ2-2 | . | TRBV27 | CASSATGVTGELFF | TGTGCCAGCAGTGCGACAGGGGTCACCGGGGAGCTGTTTTTT
. | 14 | TRBJ2-2 | . | TRBV13 | CASSPRLNTGELFF | TGTGCCAGCAGCCCCCGACTGAACACCGGGGAGCTGTTTTTT
TRBD2 | 17 | TRBJ2-1 | . | TRBV4-1 | CASSPQLLAGSYNEQFF | TGCGCCAGCAGCCCCCAACTACTAGCGGGATCCTACAATGAGCAGTTCTTC
TRBD2 | 17 | TRBJ2-5 | . | TRBV28 | CASSSPSSGRGQETQYF | TGTGCCAGCAGTTCCCCCTCTAGCGGGAGAGGTCAAGAGACCCAGTACTTC
. | 13 | TRBJ2-2 | once | TRBV2 | CASSGHSTGELFF | TGTGCCAGCAGCGGACACAGCACCGGGGAGCTGTTTTTT
TRBD2 | 16 | TRBJ2-1 | . | TRBV19 | CASGKRLAGTYNEQFF | TGTGCCAGCGGTAAAAGACTAGCGGGTACCTACAATGAGCAGTTCTTC
. | 15 | TRBJ1-5 | few | TRBV6-1 | CASSEEVESNQPQHF | TGTGCCAGCAGTGAAGAGGTAGAAAGCAATCAGCCCCAGCATTTT
. | 15 | TRBJ1-5 | . | TRBV7-8 | CASSLNGVVNQPQHF | TGTGCCAGCAGCTTAAATGGGGTTGTCAATCAGCCCCAGCATTTT
TRBD1 | 16 | TRBJ1-1 | few | TRBV6-5 | CASSFQPGTGYREAFF | TGTGCCAGCAGTTTCCAACCCGGGACAGGGTACAGGGAAGCTTTCTTT
. | 15 | TRBJ1-1 | . | TRBV5-4 | CASSLSRWGRTEAFF | TGTGCCAGCAGCTTGAGTAGGTGGGGGAGGACTGAAGCTTTCTTT
. | 13 | TRBJ2-5 | . | TRBV6-1 | CASGGTVWETQYF | TGTGCCAGCGGGGGGACAGTGTGGGAGACCCAGTACTTC
TRBD1 | 14 | TRBJ2-3 | . | TRBV7-3 | CASSRDRGTDTQYF | TGTGCCAGCAGCCGGGACAGGGGGACAGATACGCAGTATTTT
TRBD1 | 15 | TRBJ2-2 | . | TRBV29-1 | CSVAIGTGDTGELFF | TGCAGCGTTGCTATTGGGACAGGGGACACCGGGGAGCTGTTTTTT
TRBD1 | 15 | TRBJ2-3 | . | TRBV10-1 | CASRPDRGKTDTQYF | TGCGCCAGCAGGCCGGACAGGGGGAAAACAGATACGCAGTATTTT
TRBD1 | 16 | TRBJ2-4 | . | TRBV18 | CASSLRDSLAKNIQYF | TGTGCCAGCTCCCTCCGGGACAGCCTAGCCAAAAACATTCAGTACTTC
TRBD1 | 15 | TRBJ1-2 | . | TRBV7-8 | CASSLVGTGNYGYTF | TGTGCCAGCAGCTTAGTGGGGACAGGAAACTATGGCTACACCTTC
. | 13 | TRBJ2-4 | . | TRBV27 | CASGRLAKNIQYF | TGTGCCAGCGGGAGGCTAGCCAAAAACATTCAGTACTTC
TRBD1 | 15 | TRBJ2-7 | few | TRBV6-1 | CASSEVGTGDYEQYF | TGTGCCAGCAGTGAAGTAGGGACAGGAGACTACGAGCAGTACTTC
TRBD2 | 18 | TRBJ2-5 | . | TRBV14 | CASSPWSTSGRAGETQYF | TGTGCCAGCAGCCCTTGGTCGACTAGCGGGAGGGCCGGAGAGACCCAGTACTTC
. | 13 | TRBJ2-4 | . | TRBV6-4 | CASRGTLKNIQYF | TGTGCCAGCAGGGGGACACTGAAAAACATTCAGTACTTC